A selection of T cell receptor beta chains follows, all from one sample in a study of cytotoxic CD8 clonotypes in ibrutinib-treated CLL. The repertoire was sequenced with immunoSEQ multiplex PCR; TCRdb's copy has only in-frame clones and lacks some. The data show 150,000 to 200,000 clones, with 70% to 90% seen just once and about 2.9% held by the top ten. Sequenced here: PBMCs, sampled at disease progression, from a patient treated with ibrutinib. The receptors derive from a human donor with chronic lymphocytic leukemia. Each CDR3 is given with its conserved first and last residue. The order of the fields is CDR3 length, clone size, D gene, J gene, V gene, CDR3 DNA, CDR3 protein. A D gene is named only where the DNA matches it firmly. Where a row states a size, it is once, few, many or the class of an expanded clone; other rows omit it.

>16|once|.|TRBJ1-5|TRBV15
TGTGCCACCAGCAGAGTGGGGGGGCGAGGCAATCAGCCCCAGCATTTT
CATSRVGGRGNQPQHF
>16|.|.|TRBJ1-1|TRBV4-1
TGCGCCAGCAGCCAAGAAGGGGCACAGATGAACACTGAAGCTTTCTTT
CASSQEGAQMNTEAFF
>16|once|TRBD2|TRBJ2-3|TRBV7-2
TGTGCCAGCAGCTCGGGACTAGCAATCGGCACAGATACGCAGTATTTT
CASSSGLAIGTDTQYF
>14|few|.|TRBJ1-4|TRBV19
TGTGCCAGTAGGCCCGGACAGTTTAATGAAAAACTGTTTTTT
CASRPGQFNEKLFF
>13|once|TRBD2|TRBJ2-7|TRBV5-1
TGCGCCAGCGCACTAGCGGGAGAGTACGAGCAGTACTTC
CASALAGEYEQYF
>18|.|TRBD2|TRBJ2-5|TRBV4-2
TGTGCCAGCAGCCCTGGCGTTAGCGGGAGGGCCGTACAAGAGACCCAGTACTTC
CASSPGVSGRAVQETQYF
>11|.|.|TRBJ2-7|TRBV28
TGTGCCAGCTATCAGTCTTACGAGCAGTACTTC
CASYQSYEQYF
>18|.|.|TRBJ2-7|TRBV27
TGTGCCAGCAGTTTGGTTTTGGACTCTAGAGGGGATGACTACGAGCAGTACTTC
CASSLVLDSRGDDYEQYF
>12|.|.|TRBJ2-1|TRBV7-3
TGTGCCAGCAGCCCCGGGGACAATGAGCAGTTCTTC
CASSPGDNEQFF
>13|.|.|TRBJ1-2|TRBV2
TGTGCCAGCAGGACAGACCCCAACTATGGCTACACCTTC
CASRTDPNYGYTF
>13|few|TRBD1|TRBJ2-5|TRBV7-7
TGTGCCAGCAGCTTAGACAGGGGAGAGACCCAGTACTTC
CASSLDRGETQYF
>15|.|.|TRBJ2-3|TRBV7-2
TGTGCCAGCAGCTTAGAAGCGTCGGGCACAGATACGCAGTATTTT
CASSLEASGTDTQYF
>15|.|.|TRBJ2-4|TRBV5-4
TGTGCCAGCAGCGCCTTGGGGCAGCGGACGGGCATTCAGTACTTC
CASSALGQRTGIQYF
>15|.|.|TRBJ2-1|TRBV6-5
TGTGCCAGCAGTTACTCTTGGGCAGGGGACAATGAGCAGTTCTTC
CASSYSWAGDNEQFF
>15|.|TRBD1|TRBJ2-5|TRBV14
TGTGCCAGCAGCAAGGGACAGACGTACCAAGAGACCCAGTACTTC
CASSKGQTYQETQYF
>12|.|.|TRBJ2-2|TRBV9
TGTGCCAGCAGTGGGGACACCGGGGAGCTGTTTTTT
CASSGDTGELFF
>13|once|TRBD1|TRBJ1-3|TRBV19
TGTGCCAGCACCGGGACAGGTGGAAACACCATATATTTT
CASTGTGGNTIYF
>14|many|.|TRBJ1-2|TRBV28
TGTGCCAGCAGTTTAGCACAAGAACGTTATGGCTACACCTTC
CASSLAQERYGYTF
>15|.|.|TRBJ1-5|TRBV6-5
TGTGCCAGCAGTCAACAGGAGTCTAGCAATCAGCCCCAGCATTTT
CASSQQESSNQPQHF
>13|.|.|TRBJ1-5|TRBV15
TGTGCCACCAGCAGTGGGGGGCATGAGACCCAGCATTTT
CATSSGGHETQHF
>14|.|.|TRBJ2-5|TRBV18
TGTGCCAGCTCACCACCATACGGAGAAGAGACCCAGTACTTC
CASSPPYGEETQYF
>16|.|.|TRBJ1-4|TRBV12-2
TGTGCAAGTCGCTTCCCGGACGATGGGCGGTGTGGTGGTCGGTTTTTT
CASRFPDDGRCGGRFF
>14|.|.|TRBJ1-5|TRBV2
TGTGCCAGCAGCCGTCTGAATAGCAATCAGCCCCAGCATTTT
CASSRLNSNQPQHF
>17|.|TRBD1|TRBJ1-5|TRBV7-9
TGTGCCAGCAGCTTAGGGACAGGGTTTGGGAGCAATCAGCCCCAGCATTTT
CASSLGTGFGSNQPQHF
>16|.|TRBD2|TRBJ2-7|TRBV4-1
TGCGCCAGCAGCCTCGAGACTAGCGGGAGATTCAACGAGCAGTACTTC
CASSLETSGRFNEQYF
>13|.|.|TRBJ2-5|TRBV7-2
TGTGCCAGCAGCTTGTCCCGCGCGGAGACCCAGTACTTC
CASSLSRAETQYF
>15|.|.|TRBJ1-1|TRBV7-9
TGTGCCAGCAGCTTAGCGGGAGCCTCGGGGACTGAAGCTTTCTTT
CASSLAGASGTEAFF
>15|.|.|TRBJ2-5|TRBV28
TGTGCCAGCAGCGCCGACCGAGGGGGGAGGGAGACCCAGTACTTC
CASSADRGGRETQYF
>14|once|TRBD1|TRBJ1-2|TRBV7-9
TGTGCCAGCAGCCATACAGGGGGCGGCTATGGCTACACCTTC
CASSHTGGGYGYTF
>14|.|.|TRBJ2-7|TRBV27
TGTGCCAGCAGTTTGGCCGTGAGCTCCTACGAGCAGTACTTC
CASSLAVSSYEQYF
>11|.|.|TRBJ2-7|TRBV11-2
TGTGCCAGCGCCATAACCTACGAGCAGTACTTC
CASAITYEQYF
>14|once|.|TRBJ2-7|TRBV28
TGTGCCAGCAGACCAAAACAGGTGGGGTACGAGCAGTACTTC
CASRPKQVGYEQYF
>15|.|.|TRBJ1-1|TRBV19
TGTGCCAGTAGTATTGTCGGGGCAGGGATCACTGAAGCTTTCTTT
CASSIVGAGITEAFF
>15|.|TRBD1|TRBJ1-1|TRBV27
TGTGCCAGCAACCCCTTGGACAGGGACGATGAAGAAGCTTTCTTT
CASNPLDRDDEEAFF
>13|.|.|TRBJ1-5|TRBV18
TGTGCCAGCTCACCCGAGCGAGTACAGCCCCAGCATTTT
CASSPERVQPQHF